One and the same sample provided the 31 T cell receptor beta chains below, sequenced in a study of persistence of HIV-infected CD4 T cells. The libraries were made with immunoSEQ version 4 in survey mode. The repertoire was sequenced with immunoSEQ multiplex PCR; TCRdb's copy has only in-frame clones and lacks some. The table shows some 30,000 clones, with roughly 71% occurring only once. Cells were stimulated with overlapping HIV-1 Gag 15-mer peptides. Responding CD4+ T cells were sorted by upregulation of both CD40 ligand and CD69. What these receptors recognize is not known. Sample: CD4+ T cells sorted from PBMCs after roughly 17-hour stimulation, taken from a patient who received antiretroviral therapy. The origin of the receptors is an adult man with HIV who was CMV-seropositive.

The CDR3 loop reads CAWSPRQGIGYTF. Written as DNA, the CDR3 is TGTGCCTGGAGCCCTCGGCAGGGAATAGGTTACACCTTC. The chain carries TRBV30 and TRBJ1-2; D possibly corresponds to TRBD1 (5 bases). CDR3 length equals 13 residues. Trimming shortened V by 3 bases and J by 11 bases, and 19 bases separated the two germline ends. In germline, CDR1 is GTSNPN, CDR2 SVGIG (reference sequence).

This clone came up once. V usage is TRBV5-4 and J usage is TRBJ2-7; D may be TRBD2 (6 bases). Germline V gene data show CDR1 as SGHNT and CDR2 as YYREEE (reference sequence). The CDR3 totals 15 residues. V was shortened by 1 base and J by 5 bases, with 16 bases between the two germline ends. The CDR3 coding sequence is TGTGCCAGCAGCTTGAGCGCGGGGTTTCAGAACGAGCAGTACTTC. Its translation: CASSLSAGFQNEQYF.

The chain carries TRBV14 and TRBJ2-7; TRBD2 agrees at 12 bases. The CDR3 length is 14 residues. V was pared by 4 bases and J by 7 bases, with 5 bases of the junction left unmatched. Germline V gene sequence: CDR1 SGHDN, CDR2 FVKESK. The CDR3 loop is CASSRTSGAFEQYF. In DNA, the CDR3 is TGTGCCAGCAGCCGGACTAGCGGGGCGTTTGAGCAGTACTTC.

The chain recombines TRBV3-1 (or the pseudogene TRBV3-2) with TRBJ2-2; possible D gene TRBD1, 5 bases. The CDR3 length is 16 residues. Trimming removed 2 bases from V and 0 bases from J, with 10 bases in between. Germline assignment: CDR1 LGHDT and CDR2 YNNKEL (reference sequence). CDR3 bases: TGTGCCAGCAGCCAATGGGGCGCAACGAACACCGGGGAGCTGTTTTTT. The encoded protein is CASSQWGATNTGELFF.

This clone occurred once. CDR3 loop: CSASPGAGSPLHF. The CDR3 coding sequence is TGCAGTGCTAGTCCAGGGGCGGGTTCACCCCTCCACTTT. The rearrangement links TRBV20-1 to TRBJ1-6; tentative D call: TRBD1 (6 bases). The V end was cut by 3 bases, the J end by 9 bases, with 12 bases between. Germline V gene data show CDR1 as DFQATT and CDR2 as SNEGSKA (reference sequence). The CDR3 covers 13 residues.

The J gene is TRBJ2-2, the V gene TRBV29-1, with D unclear. The ends were cut back, 7 bases at V and 2 bases at J, with 8 bases in the middle. The CDR3 runs to 12 residues. Germline V gives CDR1 SQVTM, CDR2 ANQGSEA. CDR3 in amino acids: CSALINTGELFF. In DNA, the CDR3 is TGCAGCGCCCTCATCAACACCGGGGAGCTGTTTTTT.

The V call is TRBV7-2, the J call TRBJ2-7; no definite D call. Germline V CDR1 and CDR2: SGHTA, FQGNSA. Trimming took off 5 bases at V and 3 bases at J, with 8 bases between the two ends. The CDR3 has 12 residues. Written as DNA, the CDR3 is TGTGCCAGCAGCCCCCCAAACTACGAGCAGTACTTC. Translated, it gives CASSPPNYEQYF.

This chain joins TRBV28 and TRBJ1-1; D not certain. CDR1 and CDR2 from the germline V gene are MDHEN and SYDVKM. CDR3 size: 11 residues. Trimming shortened V by 9 bases and J by 1 base, and 6 bases separated the two germline ends. CDR3 DNA: TGTGCCAGTACAGAGAACACTGAAGCTTTCTTT. Translated: CASTENTEAFF.

The genes are TRBV27 and TRBJ1-1; tentatively, D is TRBD1 (6 bases). The ends were cut back, 8 bases at V and 2 bases at J, with 12 bases in the middle. Germline V CDR1 and CDR2: MNHEY, SMNVEV (reference sequence). The CDR3 totals 13 residues. The DNA for the CDR3 is TGTGCCAGCGGCTACAGGGCAAACACTGAAGCTTTCTTT. Its protein product is CASGYRANTEAFF.

The gene calls are TRBV18 and TRBJ1-1; D is ambiguous. Trimming removed 2 bases from V and 0 bases from J, with 7 bases in between. The CDR3 has 14 amino acids. CDR1 KGHSH and CDR2 LQKENI come from the germline V gene. The CDR3 reads CASSPTAMNTEAFF. The CDR3 DNA reads TGTGCCAGCTCACCAACAGCTATGAACACTGAAGCTTTCTTT.

This sequence joins TRBV7-9 and TRBJ2-1; a possible D gene is TRBD1 (6 bases). The V gene's germline CDR1 is SEHNR and CDR2 FQNEAQ (reference sequence). With 5 bases removed from V and 0 bases from J, the gap between germline ends came to 17 bases. The CDR3 sequence is 17 residues long. CDR3 residues: CASSQSSRGSSYNEQFF. The CDR3 bases are TGTGCCAGCAGCCAGAGTAGTAGGGGGAGCTCCTACAATGAGCAGTTCTTC.

Points on this clone: The same CDR3 also results from other DNA sequences found in this sample. J is TRBJ2-7 and V is TRBV6-5; maybe TRBD1 (6 bases). Trimming removed 6 bases from V and 4 bases from J, with 10 bases in between. The CDR3 is made up of 12 amino acids. Germline loops: CDR1 MNHEY, CDR2 SVGAGI. The CDR3 here is CASRPQGYEQYF. As DNA, the CDR3 is TGTGCCAGCAGACCACAGGGATACGAGCAGTACTTC.

This chain uses TRBV5-1 with TRBJ1-1; a possible D gene is TRBD1 (5 bases). The CDR3 length is 13 residues. The germline gives CDR1 SGHRS, CDR2 YFSETQ. V gave up 3 bases and J gave up 2 bases, with 8 bases separating them. The CDR3 here is CASSSGRNTEAFF. In DNA form, the CDR3 reads TGCGCCAGCAGCTCGGGACGTAACACTGAAGCTTTCTTT.

The chain couples TRBV9 to TRBJ1-1, with a possible D match to TRBD1 (5 bases). This CDR3 contains 14 residues. The V end was cut by 0 bases, the J end by 7 bases, with 13 bases between. Per the germline V gene, CDR1 is SGDLS and CDR2 is YYNGEE. The CDR3 nucleotides read TGTGCCAGCAGCGTAGCAGGGCTTATGAATGAAGCTTTCTTT. Protein: CASSVAGLMNEAFF.

This rearrangement joins TRBV25-1 to TRBJ1-6; D unresolved. CDR3 size: 15 residues. V was clipped by 4 bases and J by 0 bases, with 7 bases between them. CDR1 MGHDK and CDR2 SYGVNS come from the germline V gene. CDR3 sequence reads: CASSVASSYNSPLHF. For the CDR3, the DNA is TGTGCCAGCAGTGTCGCAAGCTCCTATAATTCACCCCTCCACTTT.

The J gene is TRBJ1-6, the V gene TRBV5-1; D ambiguous. The CDR3 runs to 15 residues. V was pared by 4 bases and J by 5 bases, with 13 bases between. Germline assignment: CDR1 SGHRS and CDR2 YFSETQ. The CDR3 bases are TGCGCCAGCAGCCTTAGTCCCGAGAATAATTCACCCCTCCACTTT. It translates to CASSLSPENNSPLHF.

The rearrangement links TRBV24-1 to TRBJ1-2; TRBD1 might be the D (6 bases). Germline V CDR1 and CDR2: KGHDR, SFDVKD. The length of the CDR3 is 13 residues. The V gene lost 6 bases and the J gene lost 8 bases, with 15 bases spanning the gap. The CDR3 is CATSQEGGRGYTF. The CDR3 coding sequence is TGTGCCACCAGTCAAGAAGGGGGTAGGGGCTACACCTTC.

The chain couples TRBV5-4 to TRBJ2-1; weak D call: TRBD2 (6 bases). Germline V CDR1 and CDR2: SGHNT, YYREEE (reference sequence). The length of the CDR3 is 16 residues. The V gene lost 4 bases and the J gene lost 2 bases, with 16 bases spanning the gap. CDR3 loop: CASSGGTGNAYNEQFF. As DNA, the CDR3 is TGTGCCAGCAGCGGGGGGACGGGGAACGCCTACAATGAGCAGTTCTTC.

The V call is TRBV7-9, the J call TRBJ2-2; D ambiguous. Germline V gene sequence: CDR1 SEHNR, CDR2 FQNEAQ (reference sequence). CDR3 size: 15 residues. Trimming left V 3 bases short and J 5 bases short, with 13 bases between. CDR3 sequence (DNA): TGTGCCAGCAGCTTCGGTTCAGCTGGGACCGGGGAGCTGTTTTTT. As protein: CASSFGSAGTGELFF.

This clone turned up a few times. Other DNA variants within this sample encode the same CDR3. This chain links TRBV29-1 with TRBJ2-7; D is perhaps TRBD1 (5 bases). This CDR3 spans 12 amino acids. Germline CDR1 SQVTM, CDR2 ANQGSEA. With 4 bases removed from V and 2 bases from J, the gap between germline ends came to 9 bases. The CDR3: CSVARGPYEQYF. The CDR3 DNA reads TGCAGCGTTGCTAGGGGCCCCTACGAGCAGTACTTC.

V usage is TRBV29-1 and J usage is TRBJ2-3; D may be TRBD1 (5 bases). Germline loops: CDR1 SQVTM, CDR2 ANQGSEA. The CDR3 is 13 amino acids. Trimming left V 5 bases short and J 0 bases short, with 9 bases between. The CDR3 spells CSVKRGSTDTQYF. The DNA for the CDR3 is TGCAGCGTTAAAAGGGGAAGCACAGATACGCAGTATTTT.

The genes are TRBV5-1 and TRBJ1-1; 10 bases line up with TRBD1. This CDR3 is 15 amino acids long. The germline V gene has CDR1 SGHRS and CDR2 YFSETQ. Trimming removed 1 base from V and 4 bases from J; junction bases left unmatched: 4. CDR3 sequence: CASSLRQGAGTEAFF. CDR3 sequence (DNA): TGCGCCAGCAGCTTGAGACAGGGGGCCGGCACTGAAGCTTTCTTT. The entire variable domain, with the rest obtained from reference TRBV5-1 and TRBJ1-1, is as follows: KAGVTQTPRYLIKTRGQQVTLSCSPISGHRSVSWYQQTPGQGLQFLFEYFSETQRNKGNFPGRFSGRQFSNSRSEMNVSTLELGDSALYLCASSLRQGAGTEAFFGQGTRLTVV.

There are a few counts of this clone. The CDR3: CASSADKGRNSPLHF. CDR3 nucleotides: TGTGCCAGTAGTGCTGATAAGGGGAGGAATTCACCCCTCCACTTT. The chain couples TRBV19 to TRBJ1-6, with a weak D call TRBD1 (5 bases). The CDR3 covers 15 residues. Germline V lookup: CDR1 LNHDA, CDR2 SQIVND (reference sequence). Trimming removed 5 bases from V and 7 bases from J, with 15 bases in between.

This clone is deemed medium-sized. V is TRBV7-6 and J is TRBJ2-1; D is uncertain. CDR1 and CDR2 from the germline V gene are SGHVS and FNYEAQ. The CDR3 sequence is 13 residues long. The V end lost 4 bases, the J end lost 1 base, and 5 bases lay between the germline ends. CDR3 region: CASSYQSYNEQFF. CDR3 coding DNA: TGTGCCAGCAGCTACCAGTCCTACAATGAGCAGTTCTTC. Combining the CDR3 with reference TRBV7-6 and TRBJ2-1 gives the whole variable domain GAGVSQSPRYKVTKRGQDVALRCDPISGHVSLYWYRQALGQGPEFLTYFNYEAQQDKSGLPNDRFSAERPEGSISTLTIQRTEQRDSAMYRCASSYQSYNEQFFGPGTRLTVL.

This chain joins TRBV10-3 and TRBJ1-6, with 11 bases that match TRBD1. The CDR3 runs 16 residues. Per germline, CDR1 ENHRY and CDR2 SYGVKD. The trim removed 6 bases at V and 4 bases at J, leaving 5 bases unmatched. CDR3 in DNA: TGTGCCATCAGCCCGGGACAGGGGGATTATAATTCACCCCTCCACTTT. This gives the protein CAISPGQGDYNSPLHF.

This chain joins TRBV27 and TRBJ2-1, with TRBD2 as a possible D gene (6 bases). The V end was cut by 1 base, the J end by 7 bases, with 17 bases between. The CDR3 loop spans 16 amino acids. Germline lookup yields CDR1 MNHEY and CDR2 SMNVEV (reference sequence). In nucleotides, the CDR3 is TGTGCCAGCAGTTTATTAGCTATTTCGGGGAGGAATGAGCAGTTCTTC. This encodes CASSLLAISGRNEQFF.

This clone has a handful of counts. The V call is TRBV5-1, the J call TRBJ1-3, with D perhaps matching TRBD1 (5 bases). The CDR3 sequence is 15 residues long. V shed 0 bases and J shed 2 bases, with 9 bases lying between them. The germline V gene has CDR1 SGHRS and CDR2 YFSETQ. The CDR3 region is CASSLGDLPGNTIYF. CDR3 in DNA: TGCGCCAGCAGCTTGGGGGACTTACCTGGAAACACCATATATTTT.

This chain joins TRBV20-1 and TRBJ1-2; D call uncertain. This CDR3 spans 11 amino acids. Germline V lookup: CDR1 DFQATT, CDR2 SNEGSKA (reference sequence). V shed 5 bases and J shed 0 bases, with 4 bases lying between them. The CDR3 protein is CSAGANYGYTF. The CDR3 DNA is TGCAGTGCTGGTGCTAACTATGGCTACACCTTC.

This chain joins TRBV5-1 and TRBJ2-6; D call uncertain. V gave up 4 bases and J gave up 0 bases, with 8 bases separating them. Germline V gives CDR1 SGHRS, CDR2 YFSETQ. This CDR3 is built from 15 residues. The CDR3 DNA reads as TGCGCCAGCAGCGGAGTGAGCTCTGGGGCCAACGTCCTGACTTTC. The encoded protein is CASSGVSSGANVLTF. The variable domain in full, completed from reference TRBV5-1 and TRBJ2-6, reads KAGVTQTPRYLIKTRGQQVTLSCSPISGHRSVSWYQQTPGQGLQFLFEYFSETQRNKGNFPGRFSGRQFSNSRSEMNVSTLELGDSALYLCASSGVSSGANVLTFGAGSRLTVL.

The chain is built from TRBV18 and TRBJ2-2, with 7 bases identical to TRBD1. The germline gives CDR1 KGHSH, CDR2 LQKENI. The CDR3 length is 16 residues. J lost 5 bases, V lost 1 base, and 7 bases had no gene match. The CDR3 loop is CASSPRGTVKTGELFF. Here the CDR3 DNA reads TGTGCCAGCTCACCACGTGGGACAGTGAAAACCGGGGAGCTGTTTTTT.

This clone was picked up a small number of times. Written as DNA, the CDR3 is TGCAGTGCTACCCCGCGGGCCGATTACACCTTC. Amino acids: CSATPRADYTF. V and J are TRBV20-1 and TRBJ1-2; no reliable D call. Trimming left V 4 bases short and J 11 bases short, with 14 bases between. Germline V CDR1 and CDR2: DFQATT, SNEGSKA (reference sequence). CDR3 size: 11 residues.